These 10 T cell receptor beta chains share one sample of origin, sequenced in a study of blood T cell repertoires in COVID-19. Clones were read by immunoSEQ multiplex PCR, and TCRdb kept only the in-frame ones, dropping some. The sample holds approximately 320,000 clones, about nine tenths seen once. Sequenced material: PBMCs or T cells enriched from blood (not recorded which). Receptor source: a man aged 55 to 70 who had recovered from COVID-19.

The table lists this clone with a few counts. The chain couples TRBV20-1 to TRBJ1-4; no firm D call. V lost 3 bases and J lost 7, with 15 bases in between. The CDR3 spans 14 residues. CDR1 is DFQATT, CDR2 SNEGSKA, per germline (reference sequence). CDR3 DNA: TGCAGTGCTAGTGGGCCGAACCCCCGTGAAAAACTGTTTTTT. It codes for CSASGPNPREKLFF.

This clone was seen a few times. The chain links TRBV19 to TRBJ2-1; 8 nucleotides match TRBD2. The V gene's germline CDR1 is LNHDA and CDR2 SQIVND (reference sequence). V was clipped by 5 bases and J by 7 bases; unmatched bases: 7. The CDR3 is 14 amino acids. The CDR3 region has the DNA TGTGCCAGTAGTCCGGGACTAGTGCGGAATGAGCAGTTCTTC. Translation: CASSPGLVRNEQFF.

The chain is built from TRBV27 and TRBJ1-6; tentatively, D is TRBD1 (6 bases). Trimming cost V 8 bases and J 10 bases, with 9 bases left between them. Per the germline V gene, CDR1 is MNHEY and CDR2 is SMNVEV (reference sequence). The CDR3 covers 11 residues. The CDR3 reads CASGGGSPLHF. The DNA of the CDR3 is TGTGCCAGCGGGGGGGGCTCACCCCTCCACTTT.

This clone was seen more than once but under ten times. Other DNA sequences from this sample encode an identical CDR3 as well. V is TRBV12-3 or TRBV12-4 and J is TRBJ1-1; D is unclear. With 3 bases removed from V and 3 bases from J, the gap between germline ends came to 5 bases. The CDR3 is made up of 12 amino acids. Here the CDR3 DNA reads TGTGCCAGCAGTTTGAGTTACACTGAAGCTTTCTTT. This translates into CASSLSYTEAFF.

This rearrangement joins TRBV5-6 to TRBJ2-5; 8 bases match TRBD1. CDR1 is SGHDT and CDR2 is YYEEEE in the germline V gene. The CDR3 has 13 amino acids. V lost 4 bases and J lost 4; bases outside the gene matches: 3. CDR3 in amino acids: CASSVTGGETQYF. The CDR3 DNA reads TGTGCCAGCAGCGTTACAGGGGGAGAGACCCAGTACTTC.

For the CDR3, the DNA is TGTGCCAGCAGACGTGGGACAGGCCAAGAGACCCAGTACTTC. Its translation is CASRRGTGQETQYF. The chain recombines TRBV7-8 with TRBJ2-5, with 8 bases lining up with TRBD1. CDR3 size: 14 residues. Germline lookup yields CDR1 SGHVS and CDR2 FQNEAQ. J lost 1 base, V lost 6 bases, and 4 bases had no gene match.

V is TRBV13 and J is TRBJ2-5; TRBD2 agrees at 14 bases. The CDR3 runs 21 residues. The germline V gene encodes CDR1 PRHDT and CDR2 FYEKMQ (reference sequence). Germline trimming cut 2 bases from V and 5 bases from J; bases unmatched to any gene: 19. Here the CDR3 reads CASSLSYLGAGLAGGLETQYF. The CDR3 DNA reads as TGTGCCAGCAGCTTATCATATCTGGGCGCCGGACTAGCGGGGGGTCTGGAGACCCAGTACTTC.

The rearrangement uses TRBV7-8 and TRBJ2-2; a weak D match, TRBD2 (6 bases). The CDR3 totals 17 residues. CDR1 and CDR2 from the germline V gene are SGHVS and FQNEAQ. V lost 5 bases to trimming and J lost 1 base, with 17 bases between them. The CDR3: CASSRNAGGWNTGELFF. CDR3 coding DNA: TGTGCCAGCAGCCGCAACGCCGGGGGTTGGAACACCGGGGAGCTGTTTTTT.

The chain combines TRBV2 with TRBJ2-7; TRBD2 might be the D (5 bases). Germline V lookup: CDR1 SNHLY, CDR2 FYNNEI. The CDR3 covers 14 residues. Trimming pared 6 bases from V and 0 bases from J, leaving 12 bases between. The DNA of the CDR3 is TGTGCCAGCAGGCTACTAGTCAACTCCTACGAGCAGTACTTC. This translates into CASRLLVNSYEQYF.

CDR3 bases: TGTGCCAGCAGTTCCGGGTGGGGGGACACTGAAGCTTTCTTT. This codes for CASSSGWGDTEAFF. The chain carries TRBV5-4 and TRBJ1-1, with a possible D match to TRBD1 (5 bases). The CDR3 extends over 14 amino acids. Germline CDR1 SGHNT, CDR2 YYREEE (reference sequence). V lost 5 bases and J lost 3, with 14 bases in between.